This TCR beta chain came from a study of cytomegalovirus exposure and HLA in healthy donors listed by TCRdb under 2017. Notes on the research overall: In an earlier analysis of approximately 500 of the donors, under 300 Gb of sequence data and 120 million or so unique TCR beta sequences from 150 million to 200 million T cells were reported. Besides the first cohort of hundreds of subjects, a separate validation cohort made up of over 100 different subjects was used. The T cell repertoires of some 670 subjects were profiled by immunosequencing and related to cytomegalovirus serostatus. The later analysis used no new phenotypic data to find candidate immune exposures, relying instead on TCR beta sequences and their occurrence across donors. Genome-wide SNP genotypes for about three fifths of the roughly 670 donors were used in a later genetic analysis, which treated that subset as a discovery cohort. HLA typing included class I and class II loci at four-digit resolution. Five DR-DQ haplotypes were treated as single units for association and clustering because of strong linkage in the cohort. Among around 400 genotyped donors of the cohort, an average of roughly 240,000 unique TCR beta nucleotide sequences were sequenced per donor, roughly a sixth of them non-productive. High-throughput TCR immunosequencing, statistical association of individual TCRs with disease status, and machine learning were combined to predict cytomegalovirus infection status. A later analysis re-analyzed previously published TCR beta repertoires from 500 to 700 donors and added high-resolution HLA genotyping to study TCR occurrence patterns. The number of typed donors differed by locus: about 629-640 for A, B, C, DRB1 and DQB1; approximately 530 for DQA1; approximately 600 for DPA1; and 400 to 480 for DPB1. All discovery cohort repertoires had been generated using a single sequencing platform. Of the 300 to 400 genotyped donors, about 80% fell in the genetic ancestry cluster associated with self-reported Caucasian donors. Alongside the repertoire data, information on donor age, sex, ethnicity and CMV serostatus was compiled. An earlier analysis of about 600 of the donors used high-throughput TCR beta sequencing to judge whether each TCR beta V gene segment behaved as functional or pseudogenic. The study aimed to test whether signatures of past pathogen exposure could be identified by cataloging public T cell receptors. An early release covering just under 650 HLA-typed donors comprised around 300 gigabases of sequencing data and tens of millions of unique TCR sequences.

V gives up 5 bases and J gives up 0 bases, and the segment between their germline ends measures 8 bases. The CDR3, cysteine through phenylalanine, is 14 amino acids long. Of all the DNA, just the CDR3 is kept, 42 bases in frame from base 1. CDR1 and CDR2, looked up from the germline V gene (reference sequence), are LNHDA and SQIVND. Turning to this clone: Its antigen remains unidentified. Base qualities are missing; no much larger clone stands one base away.

Findings and caveats that apply to the study as a whole: The authors suggested that the approach could potentially be extended to other disease states and immunological phenotypes. In vitro tests confirmed that three of the cytomegalovirus-associated TCR beta chains recognize cytomegalovirus antigens. The study gave a list of about 160 TCR beta chains associated with cytomegalovirus. According to a later genetic analysis, donors in an Asian-associated ancestry cluster had fewer N-insertions in productive TCRs than the approximately 700-donor mean. Because counts were too low, seventeen rarely observed V segments, including chromosome 9 orphons, were excluded from the earlier analysis of 587 of the donors. Immune exposure information for the cohort was limited to CMV serostatus. Correlated functional status among segregating V segments might be attributable to linkage disequilibrium, but an unknown experimental factor could not be ruled out. Broadly in line with IMGT annotations, most TCR beta V segments showed up in productive rearrangements about 87% or about 30% of the time in an earlier analysis of roughly 590 of the donors. According to a later analysis, TCR association rates differed among HLA loci, with DRB1 alleles showing the most associated TCRs and HLA-C alleles showing the fewest. Because HLA typing was unavailable for some donors at each locus, only the typed subset was used in association tests. The cohort was sequenced for TCR beta chains only, and without alpha or paired-chain data the features that could be detected were limited. Strong co-occurrence of HLA alleles, especially DR and DQ, made assigning TCR associations to individual alleles difficult. A later genetic analysis associated a missense DCLRE1C variant with V-gene and J-gene trimming of TCR beta chains, and an independent cohort replicated the association. In a later analysis, 16,951 TCR beta sequences were associated with specific HLA alleles at a false discovery rate of 0.05. While some public TCRs were present in many individuals, most TCR sequences turned up only very rarely across donors. The classifier was reported to diagnose cytomegalovirus status with high specificity and sensitivity in both the original and validation cohorts. A group of highly shared sequence variants was considered likely to be a technical artifact of the sequencing pipeline. A later analysis reported that several top co-occurrence clusters appeared linked to parvovirus B19, influenza, CMV and Epstein-Barr virus. In a later analysis, HLA-associated TCR beta chains were found to be more clonally expanded and to have lower generation probabilities than equally common non-associated chains. Sequencing depth was assumed to be roughly uniform across donors in the presence/absence analyses, though that assumption may not hold. Most CMV-associated TCR beta chains appeared to be HLA-restricted in a later analysis, and the HLA associations seemed to be driven largely by CMV exposure. A further reported finding was that TCR beta sequences accurately predicted the HLA-A and HLA-B alleles for most subjects in the first cohort. Some IMGT-functional V segments, including TRBV6-2 and TRBV6-3, could not be distinguished by the 87-base-pair reads and were therefore excluded.

The cohort consisted of approximately 690 healthy bone marrow donors. At the time of sampling, all cohort members were nominally healthy, though unrecorded immune exposures were likely present. The donor was CMV seropositive and was included in the group of 250 to 350 seropositive cohort members. A peripheral blood sample was provided by each donor, and peripheral blood mononuclear cells were used for TCR beta sequencing. Genomic DNA extraction from the blood cell samples was performed with the Qiagen DNeasy Blood Extraction Kit. Libraries were built with the immunoSEQ multiplex PCR assay. The multiplex PCR relied on a mix of 60 forward primers for TCR Vbeta segments and 13 reverse primers for TCR Jbeta segments. A multiplex PCR assay on genomic DNA amplified the CDR3 region of rearranged TCR beta genes. The amplified TCR beta libraries were sequenced on the Illumina HiSeq System as 87-base-pair reads. In the paper's pipeline: In a later analysis, tens of millions of unique TCR beta chains were counted across the 690 or so repertoires, and roughly 9.9 million of these chains were shared by at least two donors. Raw reads were error-corrected and collapsed into unique sequences by a nearest-neighbor algorithm in which closely related sequences were merged to remove PCR and sequencing errors. V, D and J gene segments were assigned by aligning CDR3 sequences to IMGT reference sequences. For a sequence to be retained, a match of at least six nucleotides to both a V gene segment and a J gene segment was required. Rearrangements were classified as productive when the CDR3 lacked stop codons and remained in frame with V and J, and all other rearrangements were classified as non-productive. CDR3 was defined according to IMGT convention as the region running from the second conserved V-encoded cysteine to the conserved J-encoded phenylalanine. The earlier analysis of about 610 of the donors excluded any sequence lacking an unambiguous match to a single V gene segment. In an earlier analysis of a few hundred of the donors, V segments were called functional above 56.7% productive rearrangements and were called segregating when the between-donor standard deviation exceeded 5%. A statistical classification framework was built for diagnosing cytomegalovirus status from the catalog of TCR beta chain sequences. A later analysis assigned V and J genes by comparing TCR nucleotide sequences with IMGT/GENE-DB human TR gene sequences. In a later analysis, CDR3 sequences and most-parsimonious VDJ recombination scenarios were assigned using the TCRdist pipeline. A later analysis defined each TCR beta chain by its CDR3 amino acid sequence plus V-gene family, and excluded reads lacking a unique V-gene family. In a later analysis, fewer than 600 highly shared, low-generation-probability nucleotide sequences were removed to address suspected cross-contamination and a sequencing artifact. For each public chain, a later analysis derived a clonal expansion index from normalized ranks of inferred template counts within each repertoire. In a later analysis, generation probabilities were computed with a VDJ recombination model fitted to out-of-frame rearrangements, and the resulting probabilities were checked against IGoR. In a later analysis, TCR-TCR, TCR-HLA and TCR-CMV co-occurrence was scored with hypergeometric tests, and a repertoire-size bias correction was applied to TCR pairs. In a later analysis, false discovery rates were estimated by permuting HLA or CMV assignments 20 times. In a later analysis, co-occurring TCRs were grouped using DBSCAN, and TCRdist sequence similarity was added for clustering within HLA-allele-positive subsets. Repertoires with fewer than 30,000 or more than 120,000 public chains were left out of co-occurrence clustering, as were about 5 repertoires with anomalous nucleotide sharing. The immuneACCESS repertoire file appears here via TCRdb, limited to in-frame rearrangements. These files lack a portion of the clones; in checked studies, under half of the deficit traces to unresolved V genes, and the cause of the others is not known. V and J calls and clone size are those listed in that table; D and trimming were worked out from the DNA. In this sample the table shows over 150,000 clones, about 80% of which occur a single time. The ten largest clones capture 6% to 7.5% of the sample.

This clonotype originated in a man aged 25-45 years in good health and CMV-seropositive. The chain couples TRBV19 to TRBJ1-5, with TRBD1 as a weak D call on 5 bases. The source material was PBMCs. For the CDR3, the sequence is CASSYRSSNQPQHF. In nucleotides, the sequence is TGTGCCAGTAGTTACAGGAGTAGCAATCAGCCCCAGCATTTT.